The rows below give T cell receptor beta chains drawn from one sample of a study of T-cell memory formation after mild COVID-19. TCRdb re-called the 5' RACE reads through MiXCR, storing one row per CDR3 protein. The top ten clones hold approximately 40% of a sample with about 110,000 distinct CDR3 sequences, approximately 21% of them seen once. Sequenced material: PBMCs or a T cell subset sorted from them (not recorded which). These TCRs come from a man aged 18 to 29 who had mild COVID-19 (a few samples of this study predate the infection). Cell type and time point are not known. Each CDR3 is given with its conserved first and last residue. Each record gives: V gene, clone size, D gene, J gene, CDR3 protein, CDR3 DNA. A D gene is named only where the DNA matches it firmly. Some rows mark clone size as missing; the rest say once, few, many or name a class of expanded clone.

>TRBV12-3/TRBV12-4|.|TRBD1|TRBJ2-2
CASSPRDRNTGELFF
TGTGCCAGCAGTCCACGGGACAGGAACACCGGGGAGCTGTTTTTT
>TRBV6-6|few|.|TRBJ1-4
CASSYPLGPTNEKLFF
TGTGCCAGCAGTTACCCCCTCGGTCCAACTAATGAAAAACTGTTTTTT
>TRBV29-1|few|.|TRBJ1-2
CSGYIQGREGYTF
TGCAGCGGATACATACAGGGTCGGGAAGGCTACACCTTC
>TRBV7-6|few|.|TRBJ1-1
CASSLITGKNTEAFF
TGTGCCAGCAGCTTAATCACAGGGAAAAACACTGAAGCTTTCTTT
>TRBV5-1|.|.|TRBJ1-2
CASSLEGGYTF
TGCGCCAGCAGCTTGGAGGGCGGCTACACCTTC
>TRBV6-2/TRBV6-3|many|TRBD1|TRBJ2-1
CASSSTGGSYNEQFF
TGTGCCAGCAGCTCAACAGGGGGATCCTACAATGAGCAGTTCTTC
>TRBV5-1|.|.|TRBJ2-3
CASSFDLRNTATDTQYF
TGCGCCAGCAGCTTCGACCTCCGGAACACAGCCACAGATACGCAGTATTTT
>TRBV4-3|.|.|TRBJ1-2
CASSQEIGGGNYGYTF
TGCGCCAGCAGCCAAGAGATCGGCGGAGGGAACTATGGCTACACCTTC
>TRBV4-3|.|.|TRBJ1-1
CASSQGFGGTEAFF
TGCGCCAGCAGCCAAGGCTTCGGTGGCACTGAAGCTTTCTTT
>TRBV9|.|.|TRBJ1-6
CASSVRDGSYNSPLHF
TGTGCCAGCAGCGTACGGGACGGCTCCTATAATTCACCCCTCCACTTT
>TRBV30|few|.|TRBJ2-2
CAWSVFNTGELFF
TGTGCCTGGAGTGTTTTCAACACCGGGGAGCTGTTTTTT
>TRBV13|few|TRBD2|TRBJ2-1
CASSHASGGQFF
TGTGCCAGCAGCCATGCATCGGGGGGGCAGTTCTTC
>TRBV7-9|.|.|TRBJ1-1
CASSLESGEGWTEAFF
TGTGCCAGCAGCTTAGAATCGGGGGAGGGATGGACTGAAGCTTTCTTT
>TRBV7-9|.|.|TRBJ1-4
CASSSTREGATNEKLFF
TGTGCCAGCAGCTCGACCAGGGAAGGGGCCACTAATGAAAAACTGTTTTTT
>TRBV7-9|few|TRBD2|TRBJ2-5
CASRAPGTRGQETQYF
TGTGCCAGCAGAGCACCCGGGACTAGGGGGCAAGAGACCCAGTACTTC
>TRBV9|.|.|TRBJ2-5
CASSVEASTAETQYF
TGTGCCAGCAGCGTAGAGGCTTCTACGGCCGAGACCCAGTACTTC
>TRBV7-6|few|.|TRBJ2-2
CASSSPLRSGELFF
TGTGCCAGCAGCTCGCCCCTTCGTTCCGGGGAGCTGTTTTTT
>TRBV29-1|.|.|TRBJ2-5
CSVEVRAGYQETQYF
TGCAGCGTTGAAGTGAGAGCAGGGTACCAAGAGACCCAGTACTTC
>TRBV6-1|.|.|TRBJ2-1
CASSGGDRYPTYNEQFF
TGTGCCAGCAGTGGAGGAGACAGGTACCCCACCTACAATGAGCAGTTCTTC
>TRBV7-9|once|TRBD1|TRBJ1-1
CASSGYLSQGAPGTEAFF
TGTGCCAGCAGCGGATATCTAAGCCAGGGGGCGCCGGGCACTGAAGCTTTCTTT
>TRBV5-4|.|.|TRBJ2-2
CASSTTGPGELFF
TGTGCCAGCAGCACCACAGGGCCCGGGGAGCTGTTTTTT
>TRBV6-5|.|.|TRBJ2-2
CASSYSGVGTGELFF
TGTGCCAGCAGTTACTCGGGGGTCGGCACCGGGGAGCTGTTTTTT
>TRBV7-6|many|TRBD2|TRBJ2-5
CASSLGGGQETQYF
TGTGCCAGCAGCTTAGGCGGGGGCCAAGAGACCCAGTACTTC
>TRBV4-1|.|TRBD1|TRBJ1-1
CASSPKTGGSDTEAFF
TGCGCCAGCAGCCCCAAGACAGGGGGATCGGACACTGAAGCTTTCTTT
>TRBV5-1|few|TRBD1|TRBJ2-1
CASSLEGQGALKWMGQFF
TGCGCCAGCAGCTTGGAGGGACAGGGGGCGCTTAAGTGGATGGGGCAGTTCTTC
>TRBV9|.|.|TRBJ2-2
CASSVPSREGDTGELFF
TGTGCCAGCAGCGTGCCGTCCCGAGAGGGCGACACCGGGGAGCTGTTTTTT
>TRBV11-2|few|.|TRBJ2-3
CAISGDTQYF
TGTGCCATTTCGGGAGATACGCAGTATTTT
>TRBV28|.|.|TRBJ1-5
CASSFTWGPQHF
TGTGCCAGCAGTTTTACGTGGGGGCCCCAGCATTTT
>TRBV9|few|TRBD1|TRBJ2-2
CASSVGVGTGSITGELFF
TGTGCCAGCAGCGTAGGAGTCGGGACAGGGTCAATCACCGGGGAGCTGTTTTTT
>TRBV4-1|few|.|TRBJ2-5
CASSQAHSAPQETQYF
TGCGCCAGCAGCCAAGCTCATTCCGCCCCGCAAGAGACCCAGTACTTC
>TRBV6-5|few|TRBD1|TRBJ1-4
CASTKHRGNEKLFF
TGTGCCAGCACGAAGCACAGGGGGAATGAAAAACTGTTTTTT
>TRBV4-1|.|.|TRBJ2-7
CASSWMRGTYEQYF
TGCGCCAGCAGCTGGATGAGGGGGACCTACGAGCAGTACTTC
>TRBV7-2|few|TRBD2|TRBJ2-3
CASSLPTSGVITDTQYF
TGTGCCAGCAGCTTGCCGACTAGCGGGGTGATCACAGATACGCAGTATTTT
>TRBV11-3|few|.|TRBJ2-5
CASSSGRQGGETQYF
TGTGCCAGCAGCTCCGGCCGACAGGGAGGGGAGACCCAGTACTTC
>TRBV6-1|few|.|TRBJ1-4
CASSGWQGGNEKLFF
TGTGCCAGCAGTGGATGGCAGGGTGGGAATGAAAAACTGTTTTTT
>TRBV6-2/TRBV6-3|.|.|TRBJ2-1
CASSYRGAIYNEQFF
TGTGCCAGCAGTTACCGGGGGGCTATCTACAATGAGCAGTTCTTC
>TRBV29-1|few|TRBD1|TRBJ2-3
CSVQGGLDRVFDTQYF
TGCAGCGTTCAAGGAGGGTTGGACAGGGTGTTCGATACGCAGTATTTT
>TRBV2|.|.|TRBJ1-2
CASTGAIIGGYTF
TGTGCCAGCACCGGGGCCATCATAGGTGGCTACACCTTC
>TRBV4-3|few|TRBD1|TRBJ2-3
CASSHDRAADTQYF
TGCGCCAGCAGCCATGACAGGGCTGCAGATACGCAGTATTTT
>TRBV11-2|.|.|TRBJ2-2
CASSPLTGNTGELFF
TGTGCCAGCAGTCCCCTGACAGGGAACACCGGGGAGCTGTTTTTT
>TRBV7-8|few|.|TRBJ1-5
CASSLVGQGGHQPQHF
TGTGCCAGCAGCTTAGTAGGGCAGGGTGGGCATCAGCCCCAGCATTTT
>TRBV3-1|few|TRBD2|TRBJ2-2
CASSPDGLAVYTGELFF
TGTGCCAGCAGTCCGGATGGACTAGCGGTATACACCGGGGAGCTGTTTTTT
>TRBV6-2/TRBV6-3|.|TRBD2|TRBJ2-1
CASSPRIAGAHNEQFF
TGTGCCAGCAGTCCTCGGATAGCGGGGGCACACAATGAGCAGTTCTTC
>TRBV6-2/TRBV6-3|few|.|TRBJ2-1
CASSYQGGTSNEFF
TGTGCCAGCAGTTACCAAGGTGGCACCAGTAATGAGTTCTTC
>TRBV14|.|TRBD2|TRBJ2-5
CASSQLGGAGETQYF
TGTGCCAGCAGCCAACTCGGGGGGGCCGGAGAGACCCAGTACTTC
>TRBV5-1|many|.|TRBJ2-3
CASSLEGQFTDTQYF
TGCGCCAGCAGCTTGGAAGGACAGTTCACAGATACGCAGTATTTT
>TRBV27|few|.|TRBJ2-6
CASSLFGANVLTF
TGTGCCAGCAGCCTGTTCGGGGCCAACGTCCTGACTTTC
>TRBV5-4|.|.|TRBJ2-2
CASRPETGELFF
TGTGCCAGCCGCCCGGAGACCGGGGAGCTGTTTTTT
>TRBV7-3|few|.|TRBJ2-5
CASSLNNGETQYF
TGTGCCAGCAGCTTAAACAATGGGGAGACCCAGTACTTC
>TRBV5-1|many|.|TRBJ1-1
CASSRGTEAFF
TGTGCCAGCAGTCGCGGCACTGAAGCTTTCTTT